This T cell receptor (beta chain) is from a study of T-cell reconstitution after alpha-beta-depleted transplantation in children. This clonotype was recorded many times. During its preparation, the TCRbeta library received unique molecular identifiers. TCRdb re-analysed the PCR reads in MiXCR, keeping a single row per CDR3 protein. The sample lists around 600,000 distinct CDR3 sequences; approximately 15% were seen once. The V end lost 2 bases, the J end lost 1 base, and 8 bases lay between the germline ends. The CDR3 totals 14 residues. Germline CDR1 and CDR2: MNHEY and SVGAGI. The chain links TRBV6-5 to TRBJ1-1; TRBD1 might be the D (6 bases). This receptor was taken from a human donor who donated a stem cell graft to a child with acute myeloid leukemia. The sequencing here drew on PBMCs from the stem cell graft donor, taken from the stem cell graft. The CDR3 loop is CASSYRGRNTEAFF. The CDR3 region has the DNA TGTGCCAGCAGTTACCGGGGGCGGAACACTGAAGCTTTCTTT.